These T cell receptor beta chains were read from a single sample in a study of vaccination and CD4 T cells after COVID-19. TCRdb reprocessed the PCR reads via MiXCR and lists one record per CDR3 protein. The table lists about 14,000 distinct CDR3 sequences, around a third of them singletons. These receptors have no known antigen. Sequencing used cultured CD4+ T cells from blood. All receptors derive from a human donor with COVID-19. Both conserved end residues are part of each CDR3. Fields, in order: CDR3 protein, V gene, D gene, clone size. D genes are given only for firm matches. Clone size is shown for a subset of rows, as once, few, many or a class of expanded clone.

CASSSRPLPGGSDTQYF TRBV12-3/TRBV12-4 TRBD2 few
CASTVRGNQETQYF TRBV7-9 TRBD2 .
CSARDRRSSNTEAFF TRBV20-1 . few
CASSPGLTGSKNIQYF TRBV18 . once
CSARPTGGVDQPQHF TRBV20-1 . .
CASSLGPETQYF TRBV19 . .
CSARDRRTSGPSSYEQYF TRBV20-1 TRBD2 .
CASSTRQVVDTQYF TRBV6-1 . .
CASSSGVKKSEQFF TRBV7-2 . .
CSARKQGTSNQPQHF TRBV20-1 . .
CASIPGQGTEAFF TRBV7-9 TRBD1 few
CSANSRNQETQYF TRBV20-1 . .
CASRTGGRGNQPQHF TRBV28 TRBD1 .
CSARNPATSGDEQYF TRBV20-1 TRBD2 .
CASSEPGGGSTEAFF TRBV6-1 . .
CSAREHRGDQPQHF TRBV20-1 TRBD1 .
CASSPLPRDTQYF TRBV6-1 . few
CASSFTADTQYF TRBV12-3/TRBV12-4 . few
CASSSGGSRNIQYF TRBV5-4 . .
CASSLSPSTSTDTQYF TRBV7-3 . .
CASSLSGNQPQHF TRBV6-5 . few
CASSLSKNRGAYYGYTF TRBV27 TRBD1 .
CASSLRAPGGAYTQYF TRBV27 TRBD1 few
CASSRGAGNYGYTF TRBV27 . .
CASRKGRLNSPLHF TRBV6-1 . .
CASSLPPLAGYEDTQYF TRBV21-1 . .
CASSDLGGMSSDTQYF TRBV2 . few
CASSLAGPGGGPFSGANVLTF TRBV7-2 TRBD2 few
CASSLNPRFTGELFF TRBV5-8 . .
CASSQEENTEAFF TRBV4-1 . .
CASSPSGGQETQYF TRBV7-9 TRBD2 .
CASSLYGGATGELFF TRBV7-3 TRBD2 few
CASSRDISNYGYTF TRBV7-9 . .
CASSPTLESSYEQYF TRBV18 . .
CASSILQGADNSPLHF TRBV7-8 TRBD1 .
CASSTYRGGADQPQHF TRBV19 TRBD1 .
CSATGLAGDNEQFF TRBV20-1 TRBD2 .
CASSWGQGEFF TRBV11-1 TRBD1 few
CSVGTGLWNEQFF TRBV29-1 TRBD1 .
CASSLGLMAGGTTTAYEQYF TRBV11-3 TRBD1 once
CATSDTTGTPGANVLTF TRBV24-1 . .
CASSTGFGETQYF TRBV6-1 . .
CATSREVMNTEAFF TRBV15 . .
CASSIGGSASTDTQYF TRBV19 . .
CASSFFLRDDQETQYF TRBV5-6 . few
CASSTALGAGVDTQYF TRBV19 TRBD2 .
CASSYGGGPFSDTQYF TRBV6-5 . .
CASSTSSGGRGYEQYF TRBV7-2 TRBD2 .
CASTSGHVNQPQHF TRBV6-2/TRBV6-3 . .
CASSSRDSRQPTQYF TRBV9 . once
CASSAPGLPAGEQYF TRBV5-1 TRBD2 few
CASSSIDRDFSPLHF TRBV28 TRBD1 .